These 22 T cell receptor beta chains originate from one sample sequenced in a study of CD8 T cells in Susac syndrome (dated by TCRdb to the late 2010s). Library preparation employed the immunoSEQ multiplex PCR assay. RNA was extracted using the RNeasy kit, and about 0.45 to 1 ug of the RNA was reverse transcribed with random hexamers. TCRdb ran its own pipeline on the public reads, namely fastp trimming at Q25 and MiXCR clone calling, and kept in-frame beta chains. Each CDR3 protein appears once, grouped with its most common genes and DNA. This sample is represented by about 190,000 distinct CDR3 sequences; about 94% of them were singletons. The ten top clones hold 0.075% to 0.1% of the sample. The sequenced sample consisted of CD4+ T cells from PBMCs. The receptors shown here come from a human donor with Susac syndrome.

V is TRBV7-2 and J is TRBJ1-5; 7 bases fit TRBD1. Germline assignment: CDR1 SGHTA and CDR2 FQGNSA. The CDR3 totals 16 residues. V dropped 5 bases and J dropped 0; count of bases not matched to a gene: 7. The CDR3 loop reads CASSPQTGNSNQPQHF. In DNA, the CDR3 is TGTGCCAGCAGCCCTCAGACAGGGAATAGCAATCAGCCCCAGCATTTT.

The chain joins TRBV18 to TRBJ1-1; no reliable D call. The V end lost 3 bases, the J end lost 1 base, and 12 bases lay between the germline ends. The CDR3 length is 15 residues. Per the germline V gene, CDR1 is KGHSH and CDR2 is LQKENI. The CDR3 spells CASSPIIGANTEAFF. CDR3 DNA sequence: TGTGCCAGCTCACCCATTATTGGAGCGAACACTGAAGCTTTCTTT. Filled out from reference TRBV18 and TRBJ1-1, the complete variable domain reads NAGVMQNPRHLVRRRGQEARLRCSPMKGHSHVYWYRQLPEEGLKFMVYLQKENIIDESGMPKERFSAEFPKEGPSILRIQQVVRGDSAAYFCASSPIIGANTEAFFGQGTRLTVV.

This chain links TRBV27 with TRBJ1-2, with D possibly TRBD1 on 6 matching bases. This CDR3 has 13 amino acids. Germline V gene lookup returns CDR1 MNHEY and CDR2 SMNVEV (reference sequence). V was trimmed by 6 bases and J by 6 bases, leaving 14 bases between them. In DNA, the CDR3 is TGTGCCAGCAGGGATACAGGGAGGGATGGCTACACCTTC. Translated, it gives CASRDTGRDGYTF.

This clonotype was picked up one time. V is TRBV7-3 and J is TRBJ2-3, with TRBD2 identical over 9 bases. CDR3 size: 16 residues. V trimming: 2 bases; J trimming: 1 base; junction bases outside the gene matches: 4. Per the germline V gene, CDR1 is SGHTA and CDR2 is FQGTGA. CDR3 sequence reads: CASSLWASGGTDTQYF. CDR3 coding DNA: TGTGCCAGCAGCTTATGGGCTAGCGGGGGCACAGATACGCAGTATTTT.

The rearrangement links TRBV10-3 to TRBJ2-7, with 7 bases aligning to TRBD1. V was clipped by 4 bases and J by 5 bases; unmatched bases: 11. The germline CDR1 and CDR2 sequences are ENHRY and SYGVKD. The length of the CDR3 is 15 residues. In DNA form, the CDR3 reads TGTGCCATCAGTGCCAACCGACAGGGCACGAACGAGCAGTACTTC. Protein product: CAISANRQGTNEQYF.

The chain combines TRBV9 with TRBJ2-3; TRBD2 aligns across 15 bases. CDR3 length equals 17 residues. Per the germline V gene, CDR1 is SGDLS and CDR2 is YYNGEE. V was clipped by 4 bases and J by 2 bases; unmatched bases: 5. The DNA for the CDR3 is TGTGCCAGCAGCATTGGGACTAGCGGGGGGACCACAGATACGCAGTATTTT. Its protein product is CASSIGTSGGTTDTQYF.

This rearrangement joins TRBV6-1 to TRBJ1-3, with 9 bases fitting TRBD1. This CDR3 region has 18 residues. J was trimmed by 2 bases and V by 5 bases; bases with no gene match: 13. The V gene's germline CDR1 is MNHNS and CDR2 SASEGT. In DNA form, the CDR3 reads TGTGCCAGCAGTCGGACAGGGGCCTTAGGAATCCCTGGAAACACCATATATTTT. It translates to CASSRTGALGIPGNTIYF.

The chain is built from TRBV6-2 or TRBV6-3 and TRBJ2-3; D is perhaps TRBD1 (5 bases). The germline V gene has CDR1 MNHEY and CDR2 SVGEGT. Deletions cut 7 bases from V and 1 base from J, with 12 bases between. CDR3 length: 14 amino acids. The CDR3 DNA follows: TGTGCCAGCACCGACAGATCCGGCACAGATACGCAGTATTTT. As protein: CASTDRSGTDTQYF.

The chain has TRBV20-1 and TRBJ2-5; TRBD2 aligns across 14 bases. Per the germline V gene, CDR1 is DFQATT and CDR2 is SNEGSKA (reference sequence). J gave up 5 bases and V 4 bases, and 6 bases lay outside the gene matches. This CDR3 has 15 amino acids. The CDR3 loop is CSATQTSGGAETQYF. The CDR3 DNA sequence: TGCAGTGCTACCCAGACTAGCGGGGGGGCTGAGACCCAGTACTTC.

The chain links TRBV19 to TRBJ2-1; 7 bases align to TRBD2. Losses at the gene ends were 4 bases for V and 8 bases for J; bases not matched to a gene: 17. CDR3 length: 17 amino acids. Germline V gene data show CDR1 as LNHDA and CDR2 as SQIVND (reference sequence). This CDR3 reads CASSKQPNFRSGDEQFF. The CDR3 nucleotides are TGTGCCAGTAGTAAACAGCCGAACTTTCGCAGCGGGGATGAGCAGTTCTTC. Filled out from reference TRBV19 and TRBJ2-1, the complete variable domain reads DGGITQSPKYLFRKEGQNVTLSCEQNLNHDAMYWYRQDPGQGLRLIYYSQIVNDFQKGDIAEGYSVSREKKESFPLTVTSAQKNPTAFYLCASSKQPNFRSGDEQFFGPGTRLTVL.

The chain carries TRBV2 and TRBJ1-1; D ambiguous. V lost 7 bases and J 7 bases, leaving 13 bases between the germline ends. The CDR3 totals 12 residues. Germline CDR1 is SNHLY and CDR2 is FYNNEI. CDR3 sequence reads: CASKMMVGEAFF. CDR3 bases: TGTGCCAGCAAGATGATGGTCGGTGAAGCTTTCTTT.

The gene calls are TRBV20-1 and TRBJ2-5; tentative D call: TRBD1 (5 bases). Trimming pared 1 base from V and 5 bases from J, leaving 14 bases between. CDR3 length: 14 amino acids. The germline V gene has CDR1 DFQATT and CDR2 SNEGSKA (reference sequence). CDR3 DNA: TGCAGTGCTAGAGTGGCAGGGCGTGCGGAGACCCAGTACTTC. Its protein product is CSARVAGRAETQYF.

This clonotype is a singleton in its sample. The chain's CDR3 is CASRGTGTYEQYF. CDR3 sequence (DNA): TGTGCCAGCAGGGGGACAGGCACCTACGAGCAGTACTTC. The chain carries TRBV12-3 or TRBV12-4 and TRBJ2-7; TRBD1 matches 8 bases. The CDR3 has 13 amino acids. The junction had 3 bases not matched to a gene; V was cut back by 6 bases and J by 2 bases.

The V and J genes are TRBV10-3 and TRBJ1-5; maybe TRBD1 (6 bases). There are 14 residues in the CDR3. V lost 2 bases to trimming and J lost 6 bases, with 11 bases between them. CDR1 and CDR2 from the germline V gene are ENHRY and SYGVKD. The chain's CDR3 is CAISETGNGQPQHF. The CDR3 nucleotides are TGTGCCATCAGTGAGACAGGGAATGGTCAGCCCCAGCATTTT.

The V call is TRBV11-1, the J call TRBJ2-2, with 7 bases fitting TRBD2. Looked up from germline, CDR1 is SGHAT and CDR2 is FQDESV (reference sequence). V was pared by 5 bases and J by 0 bases, with 6 bases of the junction left unmatched. The CDR3 has 16 amino acids. In DNA, the CDR3 is TGTGCCAGCAGCCTGGGACTACTATCGAACACCGGGGAGCTGTTTTTT. The encoded protein is CASSLGLLSNTGELFF.

The chain is built from TRBV6-5 and TRBJ1-4; D possibly corresponds to TRBD1 (5 bases). V lost 6 bases and J 4 bases, leaving 12 bases between the germline ends. Looked up from germline, CDR1 is MNHEY and CDR2 is SVGAGI. CDR3 length: 14 residues. CDR3 sequence: CASRPGTNNEKLFF. The CDR3 DNA reads as TGTGCCAGCAGACCCGGGACGAATAATGAAAAACTGTTTTTT.

The chain joins TRBV30 to TRBJ2-3, with D tentatively TRBD1 (6 bases). V lost 0 bases to trimming and J lost 6 bases, with 13 bases between them. The CDR3 runs 14 residues. CDR1 and CDR2 from the germline V gene are GTSNPN and SVGIG (reference sequence). In DNA, the CDR3 is TGTGCCTGGAGTGTACAGGGTATGTCCGATACGCAGTATTTT. Translating gives CAWSVQGMSDTQYF.

The J gene is TRBJ2-2, the V gene TRBV5-1; D not certain. The CDR3 spans 15 residues. The germline V and J ends were trimmed by 0 bases and 6 bases, with 12 bases remaining between them. Germline CDR1 reads SGHRS; CDR2 reads YFSETQ. The CDR3 DNA follows: TGCGCCAGCAGCTTGGATCCTAGTCTGTCCGGGGAGCTGTTTTTT. This translates into CASSLDPSLSGELFF.

The rearrangement uses TRBV9 and TRBJ2-1, with 8 positions matching TRBD2. Germline V gives CDR1 SGDLS, CDR2 YYNGEE. The CDR3 loop spans 17 amino acids. J gave up 9 bases and V 3 bases, and 17 bases lay outside the gene matches. CDR3 bases: TGTGCCAGCAGCGCCAACCTAGGACTAGCCGGCTTTACTGAGCAGTTCTTC. Its translation is CASSANLGLAGFTEQFF.

CDR3 protein: CASSLLAGGFSNTGELFF. The CDR3 DNA is TGTGCCAGCAGCTTACTAGCGGGGGGGTTTTCTAACACCGGGGAGCTGTTTTTT. The chain links TRBV9 to TRBJ2-2, with 13 bases identical to TRBD2. CDR1 and CDR2 from the germline V gene are SGDLS and YYNGEE. V lost 4 bases and J lost 2; bases outside the gene matches: 8. The length of the CDR3 is 18 residues.

The chain carries TRBV7-9 and TRBJ1-6; the match to TRBD1 covers 10 bases. The CDR3 has 15 residues. Per the germline V gene, CDR1 is SEHNR and CDR2 is FQNEAQ (reference sequence). J lost 9 bases, V lost 5 bases, and 7 bases had no gene match. CDR3 sequence: CASSPRDRGSSPLHF. CDR3 coding DNA: TGTGCCAGCAGCCCCCGGGACAGGGGAAGTTCACCCCTCCACTTT.

The chain recombines TRBV4-1 with TRBJ2-3; the D is unclear. V was shortened by 0 bases and J by 5 bases, with 15 bases between the two germline ends. CDR1 and CDR2 (germline): MGHRA, YSYEKL. The CDR3 length is 16 residues. The DNA of the CDR3 is TGCGCCAGCAGCCAAGAAGGCGGCCTGATGGTAGATACGCAGTATTTT. Amino acid sequence: CASSQEGGLMVDTQYF.